What follows are 17 T cell receptor beta chains derived from one specimen sequenced in a study of T-cell reconstitution after alpha-beta-depleted transplantation in children. Preparing the TCRbeta library involved the use of unique molecular identifiers. TCRdb passed the PCR reads through MiXCR, listing each CDR3 protein once. There are hundreds of thousands of distinct CDR3 sequences in the sample; around 17% occur only once, and around 5% lies in the top ten. The input for sequencing was PBMCs, mostly from graft donor cells, taken 360 days after TCRalphabeta/CD19-depleted stem cell transplant. The origin of the receptors is a male patient between 5 and 17 years old who had a stem cell transplant for acute lymphoblastic leukemia, so the T cells may come from the graft donor.

V usage is TRBV25-1 and J usage is TRBJ1-4; tentatively, D is TRBD1 (5 bases). Germline CDR1 and CDR2: MGHDK and SYGVNS. The CDR3 spans 17 residues. V lost 3 bases and J 1 base, leaving 15 bases between the germline ends. CDR3: CASSDPGRGLTNEKLFF. The CDR3 bases are TGTGCCAGCAGTGACCCCGGGAGGGGCTTAACTAATGAAAAACTGTTTTTT.

The chain carries TRBV27 and TRBJ2-1, with 9 bases aligning to TRBD1. CDR1 is MNHEY and CDR2 is SMNVEV in the germline V gene (reference sequence). The CDR3 is 14 residues long. V dropped 6 bases and J dropped 2; count of bases not matched to a gene: 2. DNA of the CDR3: TGTGCCAGCAGCGACAGGGGGGCCTACAATGAGCAGTTCTTC. It codes for CASSDRGAYNEQFF.

This sequence joins TRBV6-5 and TRBJ1-1; D is ambiguous. V lost 2 bases and J lost 4, with 14 bases in between. The CDR3 totals 15 residues. The germline CDR1 and CDR2 sequences are MNHEY and SVGAGI. The CDR3 DNA reads as TGTGCCAGCAGTTACAAGATGGGCTCGAGCACTGAAGCTTTCTTT. Translated, it gives CASSYKMGSSTEAFF.

This clonotype has just a few counts. V is TRBV12-3 or TRBV12-4 and J is TRBJ1-2; TRBD1 aligns across 7 bases. CDR3 length: 14 amino acids. After removal of 5 bases from V and 7 bases from J, the junction contained 10 bases not matched to a gene. The CDR3 region is CASSPPTGISGYTF. The CDR3 nucleotides read TGTGCCAGCAGTCCCCCGACAGGGATATCTGGCTACACCTTC.

The chain recombines TRBV18 with TRBJ1-5; the D is unclear. V was shortened by 3 bases and J by 2 bases, with 8 bases between the two germline ends. This CDR3 contains 14 residues. Germline loops: CDR1 KGHSH, CDR2 LQKENI. The CDR3 loop reads CASSPERRNQPQHF. For the CDR3, the DNA is TGTGCCAGCTCACCTGAGAGACGCAATCAGCCCCAGCATTTT.

In its sample, this clonotype was seen once. The DNA of the CDR3 is TGTGCCAGCAGCTACAAAGCCCCATACTACGAGCAGTACTTC. Its protein is CASSYKAPYYEQYF. The chain carries TRBV7-6 and TRBJ2-7; D is unresolved. Germline CDR1 is SGHVS and CDR2 is FNYEAQ. V gave up 4 bases and J gave up 3 bases, with 13 bases separating them. There are 14 residues in the CDR3.

J is TRBJ1-1 and V is TRBV20-1; tentatively, D is TRBD1 (5 bases). CDR3 length equals 14 residues. Germline V CDR1 and CDR2: DFQATT, SNEGSKA (reference sequence). With 0 bases removed from V and 5 bases from J, the gap between germline ends came to 13 bases. The CDR3 sequence: CSARDRREVTEAFF. Here the CDR3 DNA reads TGCAGTGCTAGAGATCGCAGGGAGGTGACTGAAGCTTTCTTT.

This clonotype was detected only a few times. This rearrangement joins TRBV9 to TRBJ2-7; D uncertain. The germline gives CDR1 SGDLS, CDR2 YYNGEE. V was trimmed by 3 bases and J by 0 bases, leaving 10 bases between them. CDR3 length equals 14 residues. The CDR3 region has the DNA TGTGCCAGCAGCGGGTCCCTGAGCTCCTACGAGCAGTACTTC. Translation: CASSGSLSSYEQYF.

This clonotype turned up a few times. The V call is TRBV20-1, the J call TRBJ2-5; no reliable D call. V lost 3 bases to trimming and J lost 1 base, with 15 bases between them. Looked up from germline, CDR1 is DFQATT and CDR2 is SNEGSKA (reference sequence). The CDR3 runs to 15 residues. The CDR3 DNA reads as TGCAGTGCTAGGGACCCGGGTCGCCCCCAAGAGACCCAGTACTTC. This gives the protein CSARDPGRPQETQYF.

This clonotype was detected a few times. The genes are TRBV12-3 or TRBV12-4 and TRBJ2-5; D is perhaps TRBD2 (6 bases). The CDR3 extends over 13 amino acids. V was pared by 7 bases and J by 7 bases, with 16 bases between. CDR3 in amino acids: CASTWGEAGTQYF. The CDR3 bases are TGTGCCAGCACCTGGGGGGAAGCTGGGACCCAGTACTTC.

The chain recombines TRBV5-1 with TRBJ2-1; possibly TRBD2 for D (7 bases). Trimming took 4 bases from V and 5 from J, leaving 19 bases between them. The CDR3 sequence is 16 residues long. CDR1 and CDR2 (germline): SGHRS, YFSETQ. The CDR3 bases are TGCGCCAGCAGCGCGGGTTCGGGGGGCGGCCACAATGAGCAGTTCTTC. Translating gives CASSAGSGGGHNEQFF. Based on the CDR3 plus reference TRBV5-1 and TRBJ2-1, the full variable domain is KAGVTQTPRYLIKTRGQQVTLSCSPISGHRSVSWYQQTPGQGLQFLFEYFSETQRNKGNFPGRFSGRQFSNSRSEMNVSTLELGDSALYLCASSAGSGGGHNEQFFGPGTRLTVL.

The chain carries TRBV11-2 and TRBJ2-7; 8 bases line up with TRBD1. With 5 bases clipped from V and 3 bases from J, the junction kept 3 bases outside the gene matches. The CDR3 covers 13 residues. From germline, CDR1 is SGHAT and CDR2 FQNNGV. The CDR3 here is CASSRTGIYEQYF. The CDR3 nucleotides are TGTGCCAGCAGCAGGACAGGGATCTACGAGCAGTACTTC.

As to this clonotype: A much larger clone differs by one base, so this may be a read error. The rearrangement uses TRBV12-3 or TRBV12-4 and TRBJ2-7, with a weak D call TRBD1 (6 bases). The CDR3 has 11 residues. The ends were cut back, 7 bases at V and 6 bases at J, with 10 bases in the middle. The CDR3 region is CASTQGGEQYF. CDR3 bases: TGTGCCAGCACCCAAGGGGGCGAGCAGTACTTC.

The J gene is TRBJ2-7, the V gene TRBV28; 9 bases match TRBD2. The CDR3 covers 15 residues. Germline loops: CDR1 MDHEN, CDR2 SYDVKM. With 5 bases clipped from V and 3 bases from J, the junction kept 8 bases outside the gene matches. The CDR3 loop is CASSPLLAGFYEQYF. DNA of the CDR3: TGTGCCAGCAGTCCCCTCCTAGCGGGGTTCTACGAGCAGTACTTC. Variable domain in full (rest from reference TRBV28 and TRBJ2-7): DVKVTQSSRYLVKRTGEKVFLECVQDMDHENMFWYRQDPGLGLRLIYFSYDVKMKEKGDIPEGYSVSREKKERFSLILESASTNQTSMYLCASSPLLAGFYEQYFGPGTRLTVT.

The chain recombines TRBV5-1 with TRBJ2-7; no reliable D call. There are 14 residues in the CDR3. Germline CDR1 SGHRS, CDR2 YFSETQ. Trimming stripped 4 bases from V and 0 bases from J, with 11 bases between. CDR3 amino acids: CASSISTDSYEQYF. For the CDR3, the DNA is TGCGCCAGCAGCATCTCGACGGACTCCTACGAGCAGTACTTC.

J is TRBJ2-1 and V is TRBV4-1; no clear D. The germline V gene encodes CDR1 MGHRA and CDR2 YSYEKL. V dropped 2 bases and J dropped 6 bases, with 5 bases sitting between them. The CDR3 contains 12 residues. CDR3: CASSQIANEQFF. The CDR3 region has the DNA TGCGCCAGCAGCCAAATTGCCAATGAGCAGTTCTTC.

This clonotype turned up a few times. This rearrangement joins TRBV5-5 to TRBJ1-1; no reliable D call. CDR3 length equals 15 residues. Trimming took 5 bases from V and 0 from J, leaving 14 bases between them. Germline V gene sequence: CDR1 SGHKS, CDR2 YYEKEE (reference sequence). The CDR3 spells CASRLGTVLNTEAFF. The CDR3 bases are TGTGCCAGCAGACTTGGTACGGTATTGAACACTGAAGCTTTCTTT.